The clone carrying this T cell receptor beta chain was observed at least ten times. These data originate in a study of human T cells and chemical hapten exposure. TCRdb reprocessed the RACE reads with MiXCR, giving one entry per CDR3 protein. The sample shows 340,000 or so distinct CDR3 sequences, around 7% of them seen only once. Time point denoted: patch test 1, 2 weeks after DPC sensitization. The treatment: therapeutic diphenylcyclopropenone sensitization with weekly scalp DPC. Source: whole blood, taken in connection with sensitization to the hapten diphenylcyclopropenone (DPC). The clonotype originates from a woman aged 18-29 years with alopecia areata. Some clones in this sample may be carry-over from other donors' samples.

CDR3 bases: TGTGCCAGCAGTCAGCGGGGGGGCTCAGATACGCAGTATTTT. Translating gives CASSQRGGSDTQYF. The gene calls are TRBV6-4 and TRBJ2-3; 10 bases align to TRBD2. V trimming: 5 bases; J trimming: 4 bases; junction bases outside the gene matches: 3. Germline CDR1 reads MRHNA; CDR2 reads SNTAGT. The CDR3 contains 14 residues.